These 13 T cell receptor beta chains originate from one sample sequenced in a study of blood T cell repertoires in COVID-19. Repertoires were generated with immunoSEQ multiplex PCR, while TCRdb's copy carries only in-frame clones and drops some. This repertoire shows 200,000 to 250,000 clones, under 90% found once; its top ten account for 3.6%. What was sequenced was peripheral blood. These receptors were obtained from a woman of 80 years or more with acute or convalescent COVID-19.

The gene calls are TRBV28 and TRBJ1-1; tentatively, D is TRBD1 (6 bases). CDR3 length: 13 amino acids. V was cut by 6 bases and J by 1 base, with 9 bases left in between. The germline CDR1 and CDR2 sequences are MDHEN and SYDVKM. The CDR3 spells CASRSDRNTEAFF. CDR3 DNA sequence: TGTGCCAGCAGGTCGGACAGGAACACTGAAGCTTTCTTT.

V and J are TRBV23-1 and TRBJ2-7, with a weak D call TRBD1 (6 bases). TRBV23-1 qualifies as an ORF whose function is uncertain. Trimming shortened V by 2 bases and J by 4 bases, and 21 bases separated the two germline ends. The length of the CDR3 is 17 residues. CDR3 sequence (DNA): TGCGCCAGCAGTCAACTGGGTCCAGGGGCGAAAGGATACGAGCAGTACTTC. The encoded protein is CASSQLGPGAKGYEQYF.

The chain has TRBV5-3 and TRBJ2-6; the match to TRBD1 covers 9 bases. TRBV5-3 falls under the ORF class, with uncertain function. The CDR3 totals 17 residues. Germline trimming cut 4 bases from V and 2 bases from J; bases unmatched to any gene: 7. The DNA of the CDR3 is TGTGCCAGAAGCAAACGGGACAGGGAAACTGGGGCCAACGTCCTGACTTTC. It yields the protein CARSKRDRETGANVLTF.

This chain joins TRBV19 and TRBJ1-2, with D perhaps matching TRBD1 (6 bases). The CDR3 runs to 15 residues. Germline CDR1 and CDR2: LNHDA and SQIVND (reference sequence). V was trimmed by 6 bases and J by 4 bases, leaving 18 bases between them. CDR3: CASSASLGGGYGYTF. As DNA, the CDR3 is TGTGCCAGTAGCGCCTCCCTTGGGGGCGGCTATGGCTACACCTTC.

This sequence joins TRBV5-1 and TRBJ2-3; D perhaps matches TRBD2 (6 bases). CDR1 and CDR2 (germline): SGHRS, YFSETQ. The V end lost 1 base, the J end lost 5 bases, and 14 bases lay between the germline ends. CDR3 size: 15 residues. The CDR3 DNA is TGCGCCAGCAGCTTGCTCGGGGGACGGGGAGATACGCAGTATTTT. It yields the protein CASSLLGGRGDTQYF. Together with reference TRBV5-1 and TRBJ2-3, the CDR3 gives the full variable domain: KAGVTQTPRYLIKTRGQQVTLSCSPISGHRSVSWYQQTPGQGLQFLFEYFSETQRNKGNFPGRFSGRQFSNSRSEMNVSTLELGDSALYLCASSLLGGRGDTQYFGPGTRLTVL.

This chain connects TRBV3-1 (or the pseudogene TRBV3-2) to TRBJ1-1; 7 bases fit TRBD1. Looked up from germline, CDR1 is LGHDT and CDR2 is YNNKEL (reference sequence). The CDR3 contains 19 residues. V trimming: 3 bases; J trimming: 3 bases; junction bases outside the gene matches: 19. The CDR3, as DNA: TGTGCCAGCAGCCACTACGCGCGGACAGGAAAAGCCGGGGACACTGAAGCTTTCTTT. This translates into CASSHYARTGKAGDTEAFF.

This chain connects TRBV9 to TRBJ1-1; no clear D gene. Trimming removed 3 bases at V and 0 bases at J, with 15 bases between. This CDR3 is 16 amino acids long. The V gene's germline CDR1 is SGDLS and CDR2 YYNGEE. CDR3 sequence reads: CASSARQTSLNTEAFF. CDR3 sequence (DNA): TGTGCCAGCAGCGCCCGTCAGACATCCTTGAACACTGAAGCTTTCTTT.

The chain is built from TRBV7-9 and TRBJ2-1, with D possibly being TRBD2 (7 bases). Germline CDR1 reads SEHNR; CDR2 reads FQNEAQ (reference sequence). The CDR3 totals 15 residues. With 5 bases removed from V and 6 bases from J, the gap between germline ends came to 17 bases. CDR3 DNA: TGTGCCAGCAGCCGGGGGAGGGGGGAGCCCAATGAGCAGTTCTTC. Protein sequence: CASSRGRGEPNEQFF.

The gene calls are TRBV18 and TRBJ2-2; possible D gene TRBD2, 6 bases. The CDR3 has 16 residues. Germline values: CDR1 KGHSH, CDR2 LQKENI. V lost 5 bases and J 1 base, leaving 14 bases between the germline ends. DNA for the CDR3: TGTGCCAGCTCATCTCTTAGCGGTCAGAACACCGGGGAGCTGTTTTTT. Translating it yields CASSSLSGQNTGELFF.

This chain connects TRBV19 to TRBJ1-3; D is unclear. CDR1 and CDR2 from the germline V gene are LNHDA and SQIVND (reference sequence). V lost 3 bases to trimming and J lost 0 bases, with 12 bases between them. CDR3 size: 16 residues. The CDR3 here is CASSMGADRSGNTIYF. CDR3 coding DNA: TGTGCCAGTAGTATGGGCGCAGATCGCTCTGGAAACACCATATATTTT. The complete variable domain, with remaining parts taken from reference TRBV19 and TRBJ1-3, reads DGGITQSPKYLFRKEGQNVTLSCEQNLNHDAMYWYRQDPGQGLRLIYYSQIVNDFQKGDIAEGYSVSREKKESFPLTVTSAQKNPTAFYLCASSMGADRSGNTIYFGEGSWLTVV.

This clone has more than one count but fewer than ten. The chain recombines TRBV11-2 with TRBJ1-2; the D is unclear. This CDR3 comprises 15 residues. Germline CDR1 and CDR2: SGHAT and FQNNGV. Trimming took off 5 bases at V and 2 bases at J, with 15 bases between the two ends. The CDR3 DNA reads as TGTGCCAGCAGCCGGGATATTCGGGCGAACTATGGCTACACCTTC. Translated: CASSRDIRANYGYTF.

This clone was seen only a few times. This chain joins TRBV5-1 and TRBJ2-5; 10 bases are shared with TRBD2. The ends lost 0 bases at V and 7 bases at J; junction bases unmatched: 12. CDR3 size: 17 residues. Germline V CDR1 and CDR2: SGHRS, YFSETQ. The CDR3 protein is CASSLAGSGGDRGTQYF. The CDR3 bases are TGCGCCAGCAGCTTGGCCGGCAGCGGGGGGGATCGAGGGACCCAGTACTTC.

The chain is built from TRBV2 and TRBJ2-4; no definite D call. The length of the CDR3 is 14 residues. Germline V lookup: CDR1 SNHLY, CDR2 FYNNEI. V was pared by 1 base and J by 7 bases, with 11 bases between. The CDR3 sequence: CASSEDQPGNIQYF. The CDR3 DNA sequence: TGTGCCAGCAGTGAAGATCAGCCAGGCAACATTCAGTACTTC.